The sequence of this TCR beta chain was determined in a study of T cell responses to AZD1222 COVID-19 vaccine. About the study: The study pooled second doses at about 4 or about 12 weeks.

Assay: immunoSEQ multiplex PCR; the TCRdb copy retains only in-frame clones and omits some. This sample has roughly 100,000 clones; more than 85% occur once, and the top ten carry roughly 1.1%. Germline V gives CDR1 LGHNA, CDR2 YNFKEQ. V lost 0 bases, J lost 4 bases, and 7 bases stayed unmatched. The CDR3 sequence is 17 residues long. Regarding this clone: Its antigen is as yet unknown.

Whole-study findings and limits: Two AZD1222 administrations were followed by greater Spike-specific TCR breadth and depth. Clonal diversity may have been underestimated in mostly white British donors. With dominance at 160-218 and 743-854, vaccine-associated CD4 TCRs spanned spike.

The rearrangement joins TRBV4-2 to TRBJ2-7; TRBD2 matches at 12 bases. The TCR originated in an adult in good health. This material consisted of peripheral blood, taken on day 0 of AZD1222 vaccination. CDR3 DNA sequence: TGTGCCAGCAGCCAAGATCTGAGGACTAGCGGGACATACGAGCAGTACTTC. It translates to CASSQDLRTSGTYEQYF.